This T cell receptor beta chain was captured in a study of post-analysis software for immune sequencing data. Overall study findings and caveats: When patients were compared with controls, 5 or 6 TRBV segments were more frequent, TRBV5-6, TRBV5-1 and TRBV20-1 among them.

The CDR3 totals 16 residues. V lost 1 base and J 3 bases, leaving 16 bases between the germline ends. Germline loops: CDR1 MDHEN, CDR2 SYDVKM. Remarks on this clonotype: As yet, its antigen is unknown.

Unique molecular identifiers were carried by the TCR beta cDNA libraries. One entry per CDR3 protein results from TCRdb running MiXCR on the PCR reads. This sample yields more than 350,000 distinct CDR3 sequences, of which approximately 38% are seen a single time; under 9% belongs to the top ten. Sequencing was done on a sample of blood. The V and J genes are TRBV28 and TRBJ2-7; tentative D call: TRBD1 (6 bases). This receptor was obtained from a girl aged 2-15 years with multiple sclerosis. CDR3 residues: CASSLLGVRGYYEQYF. The CDR3 DNA reads TGTGCCAGCAGTTTATTAGGGGTCAGGGGCTACTACGAGCAGTACTTC. Full variable domain (outside the CDR3, taken from reference TRBV28 and TRBJ2-7): DVKVTQSSRYLVKRTGEKVFLECVQDMDHENMFWYRQDPGLGLRLIYFSYDVKMKEKGDIPEGYSVSREKKERFSLILESASTNQTSMYLCASSLLGVRGYYEQYFGPGTRLTVT.